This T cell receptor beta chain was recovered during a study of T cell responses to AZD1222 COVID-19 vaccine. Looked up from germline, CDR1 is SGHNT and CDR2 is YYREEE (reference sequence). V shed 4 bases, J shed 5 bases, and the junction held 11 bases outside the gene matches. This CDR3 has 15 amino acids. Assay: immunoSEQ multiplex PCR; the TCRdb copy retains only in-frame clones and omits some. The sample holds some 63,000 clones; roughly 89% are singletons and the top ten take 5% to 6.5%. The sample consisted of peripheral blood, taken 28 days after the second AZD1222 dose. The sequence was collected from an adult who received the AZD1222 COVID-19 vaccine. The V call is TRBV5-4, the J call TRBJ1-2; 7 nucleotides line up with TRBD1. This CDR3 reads CASSGGQPELYGYTF. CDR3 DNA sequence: TGTGCCAGCAGCGGGGGACAGCCGGAGCTTTATGGCTACACCTTC.